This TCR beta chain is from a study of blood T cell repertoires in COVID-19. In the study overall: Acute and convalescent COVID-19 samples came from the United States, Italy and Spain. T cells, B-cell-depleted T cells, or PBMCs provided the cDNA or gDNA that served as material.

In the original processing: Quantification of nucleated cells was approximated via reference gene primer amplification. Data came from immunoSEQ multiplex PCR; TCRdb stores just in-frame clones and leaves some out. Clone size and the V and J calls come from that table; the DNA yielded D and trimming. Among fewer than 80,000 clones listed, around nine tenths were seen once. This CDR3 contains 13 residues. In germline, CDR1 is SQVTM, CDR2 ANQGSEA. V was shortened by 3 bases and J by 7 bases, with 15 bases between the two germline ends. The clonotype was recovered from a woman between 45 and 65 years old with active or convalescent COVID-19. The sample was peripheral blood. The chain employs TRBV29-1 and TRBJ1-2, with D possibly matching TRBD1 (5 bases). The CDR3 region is CSVDRDGGTGYTF. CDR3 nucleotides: TGCAGCGTTGATCGTGACGGGGGTACTGGCTACACCTTC.